The source of this TCR beta chain is a study of shared clonotypes between healthy human individuals (dated by TCRdb to about 2020). Describing the broader study: The cohort comprised two women and a few men aged 18 to 49 years. For each donor, CD4 naive and CD4 memory were each run on three plates, CD8 naive on two plates, and CD8 memory on one plate. To estimate repertoire size and how much clonotype sharing occurs between individuals, the study deeply sequenced the blood TCR repertoires of roughly 5 healthy adults. To increase sequencing depth and limit assay-specific biases, different laboratories used diverse techniques to prepare libraries and sequence TCR repertoires. Between about 0.9 and 10 billion PBMCs per donor were obtained by leukapheresis. Overall study outcomes, separate from this receptor: Naive subsets generally had larger estimated clonotype richness than memory subsets. Rarefaction of sorted-subset datasets indicated incomplete sequencing despite the large sequencing depth. Clonotypes shared by all four sorted-subset donors showed higher generation probabilities than non-shared clonotypes. Only blood was sampled, and tissue TCR repertoires likely differ from those in blood. Pairwise subsampling led to the expectation that sequencing depth would affect the degree of clonotype sharing among donors. Across four donors, approximately 5% of naive CD4, roughly 3.4% of naive CD8, under 2.5% of memory CD4, and 0.4% of memory CD8 clonotypes were shared. Because the study included a small number of donors, the genetic and exposure-history diversity represented was limited.

About this clone itself: No antigen is known for it. Base quality data are lacking; no much larger clone is found one base away. The sample carries other DNA sequences with the same CDR3.

Donors were healthy HIV-negative adults with no recently reported acute infections or vaccinations. Every donor was a Caucasian adult residing in Nashville, Tennessee, USA. CD4+ T cells were enriched by magnetic negative selection, after which naive cells were positively selected on CD45RA and the negative fraction was taken as the memory subset. Blood was obtained by leukapheresis, after which PBMCs were separated by Ficoll-Histopaque density gradient centrifugation and cryopreserved in liquid nitrogen vapor phase. Purity and quantity of every magnetically sorted T cell population were checked by analytical flow cytometry. Genomic DNA was isolated from every sorted fraction and measured by UV absorbance on a Nanodrop 2000c. TCR CDR3 regions were amplified from genomic DNA by multiplex PCR using the deep immunoSEQ assay. For each cell subset, the extracted genomic DNA was distributed evenly across all wells of several immunoSEQ 96-well plates, and each plate served as one replicate. For sorted subsets, 150 to 250 ng of genomic DNA, equivalent to 25,000 to 35,000 T cell genomes, went into each replicate PCR. Purified libraries were quantified with a Qubit 3.0 fluorometer, sized on a Bioanalyzer 2100, and re-quantified with the KAPA Library Quantification kit. A separate single-read 150-cycle Illumina NextSeq 550 flow cell was used to sequence each immunoSEQ 96-well plate. The authors processed their data as follows. Because the immunoSEQ output held only junctional sequences and lacked quality scores, the filtering could not match the filtering applied to full-length reads. To assign V/J genes and CDR3, sequences were annotated against IMGT germline references using PyIR, a Python wrapper for IgBLAST v1.9. Reads with weak V/J assignments (E-value above 1e-6), missing CDR3, stop codons, out-of-frame junctions, or ambiguous translated residues were removed. V3J clonotypes were defined as sequences sharing an identical inferred V gene, J gene, and CDR3 amino acid sequence. Percentage overlap between repertoires was calculated by dividing the number of shared unique clonotypes by the size of the smaller repertoire. Three approaches were used to assess repertoire richness: RTK rarefaction, the Chao1 estimator, and Recon v2.1 estimates of unobserved clonotypes. Generation probabilities for all TCRbeta clonotypes obtained by the gDNA method from several donors were computed using OLGA. The table was pulled from immuneACCESS by TCRdb, which kept in-frame rearrangements only. Such tables lose some clones; where checked, under half of the loss comes from unresolved V genes, and the rest has no known cause. D and trimming come from the DNA, and the V and J calls and clone size come from that table. Present in this sample are some 2.3 million clones, over 90% of which were seen just once. The top ten clones comprise under 0.45% of the sample.

CDR1 is given as SGHTA and CDR2 as FQGTGA, both from the germline V gene. Counted from cysteine to phenylalanine, this CDR3 has 13 amino acids. Only the CDR3 DNA stays, 39 bases, in frame from base 1. Trimming accounts for 3 bases at V and 4 bases at J, while the number of junction bases matched to no gene is 0. This receptor was obtained from a man between 18 and 29 years old in good health. Some clones in this sample may be carry-over from other donors' samples. The chain couples TRBV7-3 to TRBJ1-2; 9 bases in the middle match TRBD1. Sequencing used naive CD4+ T cells from PBMCs. This specimen's cell subset or site label, per the study, means: CD45RA+ positively selected. The CDR3 sequence is CASSLGQGYGYTF. Read as DNA, the sequence is TGTGCCAGCAGCTTGGGACAGGGCTATGGCTACACCTTC.